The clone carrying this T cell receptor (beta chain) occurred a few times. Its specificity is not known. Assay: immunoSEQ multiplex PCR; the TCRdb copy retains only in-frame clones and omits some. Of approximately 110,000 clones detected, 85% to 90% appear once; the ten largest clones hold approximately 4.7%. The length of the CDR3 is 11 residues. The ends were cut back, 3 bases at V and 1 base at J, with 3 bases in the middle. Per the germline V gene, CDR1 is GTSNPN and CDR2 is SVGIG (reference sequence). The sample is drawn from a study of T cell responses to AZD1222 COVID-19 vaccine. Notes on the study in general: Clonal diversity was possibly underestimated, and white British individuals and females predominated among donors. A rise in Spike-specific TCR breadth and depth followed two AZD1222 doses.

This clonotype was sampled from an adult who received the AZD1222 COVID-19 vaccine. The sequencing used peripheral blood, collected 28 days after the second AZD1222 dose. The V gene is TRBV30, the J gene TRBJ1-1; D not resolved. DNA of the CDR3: TGTGCCTGGAGGGAGAACACTGAAGCTTTCTTT. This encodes CAWRENTEAFF.